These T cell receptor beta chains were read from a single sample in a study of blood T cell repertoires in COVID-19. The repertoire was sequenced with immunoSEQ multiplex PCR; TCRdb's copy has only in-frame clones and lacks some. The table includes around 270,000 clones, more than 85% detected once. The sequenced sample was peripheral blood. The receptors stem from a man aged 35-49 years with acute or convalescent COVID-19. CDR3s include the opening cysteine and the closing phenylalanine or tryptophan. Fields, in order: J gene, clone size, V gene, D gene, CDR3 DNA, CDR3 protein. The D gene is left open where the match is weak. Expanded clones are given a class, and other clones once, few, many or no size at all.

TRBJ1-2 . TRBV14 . TGTGCCAGCAGCCGTCTTGGGGGAGGGTCCTATGGCTACACCTTC CASSRLGGGSYGYTF
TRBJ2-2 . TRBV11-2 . TGTGCCAGCAGCCCCCGGACTTCGAAGAACACCGGGGAGCTGTTTTTT CASSPRTSKNTGELFF
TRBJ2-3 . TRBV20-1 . TGCAGTGCTGCGGACTCGACCTGGCAGTATTTT CSAADSTWQYF
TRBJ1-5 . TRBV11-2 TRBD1 TGTGCCAGCAGCTTAGATCCCGGACAGGCCAATCAGCCCCAGCATTTT CASSLDPGQANQPQHF
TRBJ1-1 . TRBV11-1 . TGTGCCAGCAGCTTAGCCAGGTATAACACTGAAGCTTTCTTT CASSLARYNTEAFF
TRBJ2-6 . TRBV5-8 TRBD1 TGTGCCAGCAGCTTGGACAGGGGGCCTGGGGCCAACGTCCTGACTTTC CASSLDRGPGANVLTF
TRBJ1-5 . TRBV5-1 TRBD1 TGCGCCAGCAGCTTGACCGGGACAGGGGATCAGCCCCAGCATTTT CASSLTGTGDQPQHF
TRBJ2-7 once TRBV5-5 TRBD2 TGTGCCAGCAGCTCCCAGCGGGGGCCCTACTACGAGCAGTACTTC CASSSQRGPYYEQYF
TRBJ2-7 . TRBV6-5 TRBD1 TGTGCCAGCAGTTACCGGGACAGTACCTCCTACGAGCAGTACTTC CASSYRDSTSYEQYF
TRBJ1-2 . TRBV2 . TGTGCCAGCAGTGAAAAGAAAGTGGGGGCGCTCGACGGCTACACCTTC CASSEKKVGALDGYTF
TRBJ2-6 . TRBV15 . TGTGCCACCTTTAATGTTGCAGGAACTGGGGCCAACGTCCTGACTTTC CATFNVAGTGANVLTF
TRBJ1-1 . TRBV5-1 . TGCGCCAGCAGCTTGGGAGAGGGCACTGAAGCTTTCTTT CASSLGEGTEAFF
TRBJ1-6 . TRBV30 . TGTGCCTGGTTTCAGTATAATTCACCCCTCCACTTT CAWFQYNSPLHF
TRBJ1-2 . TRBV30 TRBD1 TGTGCCTGGAGGCCCCTGGACAGGGTAGCGGGCTATGGCTACACCTTC CAWRPLDRVAGYGYTF
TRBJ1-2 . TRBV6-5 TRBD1 TGTGCCAGCAGTTATATTCCCGACAGGGACCGCTATGGCTACACCTTC CASSYIPDRDRYGYTF
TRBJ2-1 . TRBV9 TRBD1 TGTGCCAGCAGCGTCCGAGGCACAGGGGGGAATGAGCAGTTCTTC CASSVRGTGGNEQFF
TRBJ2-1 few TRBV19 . TGTGCCAGTAGTATGGGGCACAATGAGCAGTTCTTC CASSMGHNEQFF
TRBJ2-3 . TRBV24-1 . TGTGCCACCAGTGAGAGGGGGAGAATCACAGATACGCAGTATTTT CATSERGRITDTQYF
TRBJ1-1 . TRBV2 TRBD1 TGTGCCAGCAGACCAAGGACAGGGGGCACTGAAGCTTTCTTT CASRPRTGGTEAFF
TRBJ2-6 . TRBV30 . TGTGCCTGGAGTCGGGGTGGTGGGGCCAACGTCCTGACTTTC CAWSRGGGANVLTF
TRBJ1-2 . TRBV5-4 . TGTGCCAGCAGCTTGGTGGGGGCTGATGGCTACACCTTC CASSLVGADGYTF
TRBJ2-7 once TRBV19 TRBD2 TGTGCCAGTAGTGTCACCGGGACTAGTCCTCCCGAGCAGTACTTC CASSVTGTSPPEQYF
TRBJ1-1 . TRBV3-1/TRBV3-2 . TGTGCCAGCAGGGGGCGGGATGAAGCTTTCTTT CASRGRDEAFF
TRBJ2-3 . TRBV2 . TGTGCCAGAACGGGGTCTAGCACAGATACGCAGTATTTT CARTGSSTDTQYF
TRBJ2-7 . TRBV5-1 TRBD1 TGCGCCAGCAGCCTCGGGGGACAGGGCTACGAGCAGTACTTC CASSLGGQGYEQYF
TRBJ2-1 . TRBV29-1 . TGCAGCGTAGATAGGGACAACGGGGAGCAGTTCTTC CSVDRDNGEQFF
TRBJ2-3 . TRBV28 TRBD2 TGTGCCAGCAGCCGACTAGCGGCCACAGATACGCAGTATTTT CASSRLAATDTQYF
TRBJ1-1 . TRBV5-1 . TGCGCCAGCAGCTCACTTACAGAGAACACTGAAGCTTTCTTT CASSSLTENTEAFF
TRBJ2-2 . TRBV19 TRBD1 TGTGCCAGTAGTATACGGACAGGGAACGGGGAGCTGTTTTTT CASSIRTGNGELFF
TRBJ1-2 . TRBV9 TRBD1 TGTGCCAGCAGCGTGGGACAGGGGAATAACTATGGCTACACCTTC CASSVGQGNNYGYTF
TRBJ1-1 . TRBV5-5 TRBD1 TGTGCCAGCAGCTTGGAAGGGGGCTTGAACACTGAAGCTTTCTTT CASSLEGGLNTEAFF
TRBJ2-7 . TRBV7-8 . TGTGCCAGCAGCGGCAACAGTGTTGGTCGCGAGCAGTACTTC CASSGNSVGREQYF
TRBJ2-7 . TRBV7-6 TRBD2 TGTGCCAGCAGCCCTACGATGAGCGGGGGCTACGAGCAGTACTTC CASSPTMSGGYEQYF
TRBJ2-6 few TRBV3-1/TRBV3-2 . TGTGCCAGCAGCCAACAGGGTCTGGGGTCTGGGGCCAACGTCCTGACTTTC CASSQQGLGSGANVLTF
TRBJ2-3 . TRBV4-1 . TGCGCCAGCAGCCCAAAGGTGTGGGGAACGGGGGGCCCTAGCACAGATACGCAGTATTTT CASSPKVWGTGGPSTDTQYF
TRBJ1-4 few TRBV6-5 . TGTGCCAGCAGTTTGGTTGAGGGTGGTGAAAAACTGTTTTTT CASSLVEGGEKLFF
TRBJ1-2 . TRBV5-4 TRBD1 TGTGCCAGCAGCTGGGGGACAGGGGCATGGGGCTACACCTTC CASSWGTGAWGYTF
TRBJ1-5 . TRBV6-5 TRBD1 TGTGCCAGCGGCGGACAGGGGTGGTACGGTCAGCCCCAGCATTTT CASGGQGWYGQPQHF
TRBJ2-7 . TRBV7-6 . TGTGCCAGCGGTGGCAGCTCCTACGAGCAGTACTTC CASGGSSYEQYF
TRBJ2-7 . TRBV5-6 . TGTGCCAGCACCGAGGGGGACCCCTCCTACGAGCAGTACTTC CASTEGDPSYEQYF
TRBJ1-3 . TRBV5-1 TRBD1 TGCGCCAGCAGCCCCGGACAGGCGAACTCTGGAAACACCATATATTTT CASSPGQANSGNTIYF
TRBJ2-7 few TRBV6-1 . TGTGCCAGCAGTGAACTCAGAAAAGCGGTCGAGCAGTACTTC CASSELRKAVEQYF
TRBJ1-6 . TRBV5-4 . TGTGCCAGCAGCCCGGAGGGGTACAATTCACCCCTCCACTTT CASSPEGYNSPLHF
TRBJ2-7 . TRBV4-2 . TGTGCCAGCAGCCAAGATCGTAACAGGGATTACGAGCAGTACTTC CASSQDRNRDYEQYF
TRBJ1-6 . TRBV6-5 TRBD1 TGTGCCAGCCTGGGACAGTCGGGATCACCCCTCCACTTT CASLGQSGSPLHF
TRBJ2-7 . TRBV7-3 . TGTGCCAGCAGCTTAGGTACTAGCCGACACGAGCAGTACTTC CASSLGTSRHEQYF
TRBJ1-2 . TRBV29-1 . TGCAGCGTTGAGCAGGCTGGCTACACCTTC CSVEQAGYTF
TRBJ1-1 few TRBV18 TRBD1 TGTGCCAGCTCGTCCCGACAGGGGGGAATGAACACTGAAGCTTTCTTT CASSSRQGGMNTEAFF
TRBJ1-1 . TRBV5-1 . TGCGCCAGCAGCTTCGGTCCCGGGACACCCAACACTGAAGCTTTCTTT CASSFGPGTPNTEAFF
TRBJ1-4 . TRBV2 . TGTGCCAGCAGTGAAGTGGGGACTCTGTCAACTAATGAAAAACTGTTTTTT CASSEVGTLSTNEKLFF